The T cell receptor (beta chain) under discussion was sequenced for a study of blood T cell repertoires in COVID-19. Study details: The United States, Italy and Spain provided the acute and convalescent COVID-19 samples. PBMCs, B-cell-depleted T cells, or T cells were the source of the cDNA or gDNA that made up the material.

Per the study methods: How many nucleated cells were present was estimated from reference gene primer amplification. The assay was immunoSEQ multiplex PCR, and TCRdb's table has in-frame clones only and misses some. From that table come the V and J calls and clone size; the DNA was used to work out D and trimming. The table shows about 94,000 clones, with around 80% occurring only once. Losses at the gene ends were 7 bases for V and 1 base for J; bases not matched to a gene: 6. CDR3 size: 15 residues. Germline lookup yields CDR1 MNHEY and CDR2 SVGAGI. Sequenced: peripheral blood. The chain carries TRBV6-5 and TRBJ2-5; 10 bases agree with TRBD2. The origin of this receptor is a human donor in a cohort sampled during active COVID-19. The CDR3 sequence is CASTGSGRPQETQYF. CDR3 in DNA: TGTGCCAGCACCGGTAGCGGGAGGCCCCAAGAGACCCAGTACTTC.